The entry below gives a single TCR beta chain sequence along with its context. The sample comes from a study of blood T cell repertoires in COVID-19. In the study overall: Material from acute and convalescent COVID-19 was sourced from the United States, Italy and Spain. T cells, B-cell-depleted T cells, or PBMCs supplied cDNA or gDNA.

In the original analysis: Amplification with reference gene primers provided the estimates of nucleated cell counts. Sequencing was performed with immunoSEQ multiplex PCR; in TCRdb, only in-frame clones are kept and a portion is missing. The DNA was the basis for D and trimming; V, J and clone size are from that table. This sample carries approximately 74,000 clones, approximately 80% of them seen once, and the ten largest clones take more than 2%. The CDR3 is made up of 15 amino acids. J lost 3 bases, V lost 4 bases, and 4 bases had no gene match. Germline assignment: CDR1 SGHNT and CDR2 YYREEE (reference sequence).

Sequencing used peripheral blood. V usage is TRBV5-4 and J usage is TRBJ2-3; 11 bases are a match to TRBD2. The clonotype originates from a man at least 80 years old with active or convalescent COVID-19. This chain's CDR3 is CASSVSGRETDTQYF. Here the CDR3 DNA reads TGTGCCAGCAGCGTTAGCGGGAGGGAGACAGATACGCAGTATTTT.